This TCR beta chain stems from a study of OX40 agonist ivuxolimab in advanced cancers. Across the study: Every patient in dose escalation had hepatocellular carcinoma, melanoma, renal cell or head and neck cancer. Participants could have had prior anti-PD-1, anti-PD-L1 or anti-CTLA-4 therapy, and less than 45% had some.

Autoimmune disease history or systemic immunosuppression meant exclusion. Study-level findings and limits: In the 0.1 to 3.0 mg/kg range, CD4+ and CD8+ blood T cells had expanded clonally by week 6.

J gave up 3 bases and V 4 bases, and 3 bases lay outside the gene matches. Germline V gives CDR1 LGHNA, CDR2 YNFKEQ. CDR3 size: 15 residues. With regard to this clone: The antigen is unknown.

The repertoire was sequenced with immunoSEQ multiplex PCR; TCRdb's copy has only in-frame clones and lacks some. The data hold tens of thousands of clones, with approximately 89% observed a single time. The chain is built from TRBV4-2 and TRBJ1-5; 10 bases fit TRBD1. The source was CD4+ or CD8+ T cells sorted from blood, collected in a trial of the OX40 agonist ivuxolimab. This clonotype was obtained from an adult with an advanced solid tumor such as melanoma, head and neck, liver or kidney cancer. The CDR3 DNA reads as TGTGCCAGCAGCCTCGGGACAGGGGCCAATCAGCCCCAGCATTTT. It is translated as CASSLGTGANQPQHF.